One sample yielded the 18 T cell receptor beta chains listed below, sequenced in a study of cytomegalovirus exposure and HLA in healthy donors. PCR was performed using 60 Vbeta and 13 Jbeta primers. The table came from immunoSEQ multiplex PCR; TCRdb's copy has only in-frame clones and leaves some out. Among about 160,000 clones listed, 70% to 85% were seen once. Material: PBMCs. The receptors stem from a man aged 35-49 years in good health and CMV-seronegative.

The chain is built from TRBV9 and TRBJ2-7; a weak D match, TRBD2 (6 bases). Looked up from germline, CDR1 is SGDLS and CDR2 is YYNGEE. V lost 0 bases and J 0 bases, leaving 10 bases between the germline ends. This CDR3 is built from 15 residues. CDR3 in amino acids: CASSVGGDPSYEQYF. In nucleotides, the CDR3 is TGTGCCAGCAGCGTAGGCGGGGACCCCTCCTACGAGCAGTACTTC.

This clone has a count of ten or more. Here the CDR3 DNA reads TGTGCCAGCAGTTTACAGAACACTGAAGCTTTCTTT. Translation: CASSLQNTEAFF. The rearrangement uses TRBV28 and TRBJ1-1; no clear D. V lost 2 bases and J 1 base, leaving 2 bases between the germline ends. Germline V gene sequence: CDR1 MDHEN, CDR2 SYDVKM. The CDR3 is 12 amino acids.

The chain links TRBV6-5 to TRBJ2-7; the match to TRBD2 covers 12 bases. Looked up from germline, CDR1 is MNHEY and CDR2 is SVGAGI. With V trimmed by 0 bases and J by 6 bases, 3 bases remained unmatched. The CDR3 runs to 15 residues. In DNA, the CDR3 is TGTGCCAGCAGTTACTCCGCACTAGCGGGGGGCGAGCAGTACTTC. Protein: CASSYSALAGGEQYF.

V usage is TRBV7-3 and J usage is TRBJ1-1, with D perhaps matching TRBD1 (5 bases). Germline CDR1 is SGHTA and CDR2 is FQGTGA. The CDR3 covers 13 residues. The germline V and J ends were trimmed by 3 bases and 1 base, with 6 bases remaining between them. The CDR3 sequence is CASSFTGNTEAFF. CDR3 nucleotides: TGTGCCAGCAGCTTCACAGGGAACACTGAAGCTTTCTTT.

This rearrangement joins TRBV5-6 to TRBJ2-3, with TRBD1 matching over 10 bases. The trim removed 3 bases at V and 2 bases at J, leaving 9 bases unmatched. This CDR3 is 17 amino acids long. Germline CDR1 SGHDT, CDR2 YYEEEE. In nucleotides, the CDR3 is TGTGCCAGCAGCTCGGTTCGGGGACAGGGGATCACAGATACGCAGTATTTT. Its translation: CASSSVRGQGITDTQYF. Drawing the rest from reference TRBV5-6 and TRBJ2-3, the complete variable domain is DAGVTQSPTHLIKTRGQQVTLRCSPKSGHDTVSWYQQALGQGPQFIFQYYEEEERQRGNFPDRFSGHQFPNYSSELNVNALLLGDSALYLCASSSVRGQGITDTQYFGPGTRLTVL.

J is TRBJ1-1 and V is TRBV6-5; a weak D match, TRBD1 (6 bases). CDR1 MNHEY and CDR2 SVGAGI come from the germline V gene. The V end was cut by 6 bases, the J end by 6 bases, with 17 bases between. There are 14 residues in the CDR3. The DNA of the CDR3 is TGTGCCAGCAGACTTACCTCAGGGGCTGCTGAAGCTTTCTTT. Translated, it gives CASRLTSGAAEAFF.

This clone was seen a few times. J is TRBJ1-2 and V is TRBV5-1, with 7 bases fitting TRBD1. This CDR3 has 13 amino acids. In germline, CDR1 is SGHRS, CDR2 YFSETQ. Trimming removed 3 bases from V and 8 bases from J; junction bases left unmatched: 7. This CDR3 reads CASSSGQEWGYTF. As DNA, the CDR3 is TGCGCCAGCAGCTCCGGACAGGAATGGGGCTACACCTTC.

The chain joins TRBV30 to TRBJ2-7; 9 positions match TRBD2. The CDR3 covers 16 residues. In germline, CDR1 is GTSNPN, CDR2 SVGIG (reference sequence). Germline trimming cut 0 bases from V and 1 base from J; bases unmatched to any gene: 7. CDR3 DNA: TGTGCCTGGAGTGTACCGCGGGGGGGCCTATCCTACGAGCAGTACTTC. Translation: CAWSVPRGGLSYEQYF. The complete variable domain, with remaining parts taken from reference TRBV30 and TRBJ2-7, reads SQTIHQWPATLVQPVGSPLSLECTVEGTSNPNLYWYRQAAGRGLQLLFYSVGIGQISSEVPQNLSASRPQDRQFILSSKKLLLSDSGFYLCAWSVPRGGLSYEQYFGPGTRLTVT.

This rearrangement joins TRBV18 to TRBJ1-4; a weak D match, TRBD1 (6 bases). This CDR3 spans 14 amino acids. V lost 4 bases and J 5 bases, leaving 11 bases between the germline ends. Germline V gene sequence: CDR1 KGHSH, CDR2 LQKENI. The CDR3 protein is CASSLQGRNEKLFF. The CDR3 DNA sequence: TGTGCCAGCTCACTACAGGGCAGGAATGAAAAACTGTTTTTT.

On this clone: Germline and junction disagree at one end, which may indicate a read error. The chain carries TRBV6-6 and TRBJ2-2; maybe TRBD2 (6 bases). Germline CDR1 is MNHNY and CDR2 is SVGAGI (reference sequence). There are 14 residues in the CDR3. The CDR3 sequence is CASSMMGVTGGLFF. The CDR3 nucleotides read TGTGCCAGCAGTATGATGGGGGTCACCGGGGGGCTGTTTTTT.

This sequence joins TRBV5-1 and TRBJ2-7, with D perhaps matching TRBD2 (7 bases). V was shortened by 2 bases and J by 1 base, with 13 bases between the two germline ends. Germline values: CDR1 SGHRS, CDR2 YFSETQ. The CDR3 contains 15 residues. In nucleotides, the CDR3 is TGCGCCAGCAGCTTAGGGGGGGGGATTTCCTACGAGCAGTACTTC. This codes for CASSLGGGISYEQYF.

The V and J genes are TRBV2 and TRBJ2-2; TRBD1 aligns across 9 bases. The germline CDR1 and CDR2 sequences are SNHLY and FYNNEI. The V and J ends lost 7 bases and 6 bases, in that order; junction bases with no gene match: 6. There are 14 residues in the CDR3. The CDR3 protein is CASTEGQGAGELFF. The CDR3 nucleotides read TGTGCCAGCACGGAGGGACAGGGCGCCGGGGAGCTGTTTTTT.

CDR3 nucleotides: TGTGCCAGCAGCTTAGATGTAATTACAGGGCCCAATCAGCCCCAGCATTTT. Its translation is CASSLDVITGPNQPQHF. The chain combines TRBV7-6 with TRBJ1-5, with D possibly being TRBD1 (6 bases). This CDR3 spans 17 amino acids. V was cut by 1 base and J by 3 bases, with 16 bases left in between. The germline CDR1 and CDR2 sequences are SGHVS and FNYEAQ.

The chain is built from TRBV7-2 and TRBJ1-2, with 10 positions matching TRBD1. This CDR3 region has 15 residues. V lost 5 bases to trimming and J lost 1 base; unmatched junction nucleotides: 4. Per germline, CDR1 SGHTA and CDR2 FQGNSA. CDR3 sequence (DNA): TGTGCCAGCAGCCGACAGGGGGCTATTAACTATGGCTACACCTTC. Its translation: CASSRQGAINYGYTF. Using reference TRBV7-2 and TRBJ1-2 for the parts outside the CDR3, the full variable domain is GAGVSQSPSNKVTEKGKDVELRCDPISGHTALYWYRQSLGQGLEFLIYFQGNSAPDKSGLPSDRFSAERTGGSVSTLTIQRTQQEDSAVYLCASSRQGAINYGYTFGSGTRLTVV.

This chain joins TRBV2 and TRBJ2-7; D is perhaps TRBD2 (5 bases). The V end was cut by 3 bases, the J end by 3 bases, with 6 bases between. The length of the CDR3 is 12 residues. In germline, CDR1 is SNHLY, CDR2 FYNNEI. CDR3 amino acids: CASSDEGYEQYF. In DNA, the CDR3 is TGTGCCAGCAGTGATGAGGGCTACGAGCAGTACTTC.

The chain combines TRBV6-4 with TRBJ2-1; 10 bases are a match to TRBD2. Germline CDR1 is MRHNA and CDR2 is SNTAGT. The V gene end was trimmed by 2 bases and the J gene end by 4 bases; junction bases not matched to a gene: 2. CDR3 length: 15 residues. CDR3: CASSDQAGGYNEQFF. CDR3 nucleotides: TGTGCCAGCAGTGACCAAGCGGGGGGGTACAATGAGCAGTTCTTC.

The chain is built from TRBV30 and TRBJ1-6; D uncertain. The V and J ends lost 4 bases and 7 bases respectively, with 11 bases between them. The germline V gene encodes CDR1 GTSNPN and CDR2 SVGIG (reference sequence). CDR3 length: 13 amino acids. The CDR3 region is CAWTSGLNSPLHF. CDR3 DNA sequence: TGTGCCTGGACCTCTGGGCTGAATTCACCCCTCCACTTT.

The chain carries TRBV9 and TRBJ2-5, with 8 bases fitting TRBD1. CDR3 length: 16 amino acids. Germline loops: CDR1 SGDLS, CDR2 YYNGEE. V shed 0 bases, J shed 4 bases, and the junction held 8 bases outside the gene matches. CDR3 in DNA: TGTGCCAGCAGCGTAGGCGGGACAGGTTGGACAGAGACCCAGTACTTC. It is translated as CASSVGGTGWTETQYF.